This passage covers 24 T cell receptor beta chains from one sample sequenced in a study of cytomegalovirus exposure and HLA in healthy donors. PCR employed 60 Vbeta and 13 Jbeta primers. Some clones are missing from TCRdb's copy, which holds only in-frame ones; the method was immunoSEQ multiplex PCR. Of some 150,000 clones listed, around 79% are singletons. The sample was PBMCs. Source of these receptors: a human donor in good health.

V and J are TRBV6-6 and TRBJ2-5; 7 nucleotides match TRBD1. Germline CDR1 is MNHNY and CDR2 is SVGAGI (reference sequence). V trimming: 5 bases; J trimming: 1 base; junction bases outside the gene matches: 1. This CDR3 region has 13 residues. CDR3 protein: CASSDRVQETQYF. The CDR3 DNA reads TGTGCCAGCAGTGACAGGGTCCAAGAGACCCAGTACTTC.

The rearrangement uses TRBV5-4 and TRBJ2-5; TRBD1 agrees at 9 bases. The CDR3 is 15 residues long. V shed 2 bases and J 5 bases; nucleotides not matched to a gene: 7. Germline CDR1 reads SGHNT; CDR2 reads YYREEE (reference sequence). DNA of the CDR3: TGTGCCAGCAGCTTCCCAGGACAGGGGTGGGAGACCCAGTACTTC. It translates to CASSFPGQGWETQYF.

This chain joins TRBV4-1 and TRBJ2-2, with TRBD2 as a possible D gene (7 bases). CDR1 is MGHRA, CDR2 YSYEKL, per germline. Trimming took off 0 bases at V and 6 bases at J, with 14 bases between the two ends. This CDR3 is 16 amino acids long. CDR3 residues: CASSQERWGGSGELFF. In DNA, the CDR3 is TGCGCCAGCAGCCAAGAGAGGTGGGGGGGCTCCGGGGAGCTGTTTTTT.

The rearrangement links TRBV28 to TRBJ1-5; 8 bases match TRBD1. From germline, CDR1 is MDHEN and CDR2 SYDVKM. V shed 2 bases and J 5 bases; nucleotides not matched to a gene: 8. This CDR3 has 16 residues. CDR3 nucleotide sequence: TGTGCCAGCAGTTTACCCACAGGGGGACGGGATCAGCCCCAGCATTTT. Its protein is CASSLPTGGRDQPQHF.

V is TRBV21-1 and J is TRBJ1-5; the table calls TRBD1, which could not be checked here. TRBV21-1 represents a pseudogene. The CDR3 covers 17 residues. The CDR3 nucleotides read TGTGCCAGCAGCAGGCCAGGGGACAGGGGGTGCAATCAGCCCCAGCATTTT. Protein: CASSRPGDRGCNQPQHF.

The sample holds a few counts of this clone. The chain carries TRBV7-9 and TRBJ1-3, with D maybe TRBD1 (6 bases). This CDR3 comprises 14 residues. CDR1 is SEHNR and CDR2 is FQNEAQ in the germline V gene (reference sequence). The V end lost 1 base, the J end lost 4 bases, and 8 bases lay between the germline ends. The CDR3 nucleotides are TGTGCCAGCAGCTTAGAGGGGGTCGGAAACACCATATATTTT. Amino acid sequence: CASSLEGVGNTIYF.

This chain connects TRBV7-9 to TRBJ1-5, with a tentative D call TRBD1 (5 bases). Germline V gene lookup returns CDR1 SEHNR and CDR2 FQNEAQ (reference sequence). V dropped 4 bases and J dropped 3 bases, with 10 bases sitting between them. The CDR3 length is 14 residues. CDR3 DNA: TGTGCCAGCAGCTGGGAGGGGTCCAATCAGCCCCAGCATTTT. It is translated as CASSWEGSNQPQHF.

The DNA for the CDR3 is TGTGCCAGCAGCTTAGGTGGTACAGGGGAAGCTTTCTTT. Its translation is CASSLGGTGEAFF. The chain joins TRBV7-9 to TRBJ1-1; tentatively, D is TRBD1 (6 bases). Germline-derived CDR1 and CDR2 are SEHNR and FQNEAQ (reference sequence). This CDR3 has 13 amino acids. V lost 1 base to trimming and J lost 8 bases, with 11 bases between them.

The V call is TRBV10-1, the J call TRBJ1-1; tentative D call: TRBD1 (5 bases). The ends were cut back, 4 bases at V and 1 base at J, with 7 bases in the middle. CDR1 is WNHNN, CDR2 SYGVQD, per germline (reference sequence). There are 13 residues in the CDR3. CDR3 nucleotide sequence: TGCGCCAGCAGTGGACAGTGGAACACTGAAGCTTTCTTT. Translating gives CASSGQWNTEAFF.

Here the CDR3 DNA reads TGTGCCAGTGGGGAGCTTTATAGCAATCAGCCCCAGCATTTT. Protein product: CASGELYSNQPQHF. V and J are TRBV19 and TRBJ1-5, with D unclear. The CDR3 has 14 amino acids. Trimming removed 8 bases at V and 0 bases at J, with 11 bases between. Germline V CDR1 and CDR2: LNHDA, SQIVND (reference sequence).

This chain connects TRBV5-1 to TRBJ2-3; 10 positions agree with TRBD2. The CDR3 totals 18 residues. Germline V gene data show CDR1 as SGHRS and CDR2 as YFSETQ. V lost 0 bases to trimming and J lost 2 bases; unmatched junction nucleotides: 9. CDR3 region: CASSLVGSGGISTDTQYF. The CDR3 nucleotides are TGCGCCAGCAGCTTGGTGGGTAGCGGGGGGATCTCCACAGATACGCAGTATTTT.

V gene TRBV27 combines with J gene TRBJ2-7, with TRBD2 matching 10 bases. The length of the CDR3 is 17 residues. The J segment lost 3 bases and the V segment lost 5 bases, leaving 13 bases of the junction unmatched. The V gene's germline CDR1 is MNHEY and CDR2 SMNVEV (reference sequence). For the CDR3, the DNA is TGTGCCAGCAGTCTGGGAGCGGGAGGGAACTCGGGCTACGAGCAGTACTTC. Translating it yields CASSLGAGGNSGYEQYF.

The rearrangement joins TRBV13 to TRBJ2-1; TRBD2 aligns across 8 bases. Germline trimming cut 0 bases from V and 9 bases from J; bases unmatched to any gene: 4. CDR1 and CDR2 from the germline V gene are PRHDT and FYEKMQ (reference sequence). CDR3 length: 14 residues. In DNA form, the CDR3 reads TGTGCCAGCAGCTTAGGACTAGCGGCCTTTGAGCAGTTCTTC. Amino acids: CASSLGLAAFEQFF. The full variable domain, in which reference TRBV13 and TRBJ2-1 provide the parts outside the CDR3, is AAGVIQSPRHLIKEKRETATLKCYPIPRHDTVYWYQQGPGQDPQFLISFYEKMQSDKGSIPDRFSAQQFSDYHSELNMSSLELGDSALYFCASSLGLAAFEQFFGPGTRLTVL.

The genes are TRBV27 and TRBJ2-1; 7 nucleotides line up with TRBD1. The CDR3 extends over 15 amino acids. Germline CDR1 reads MNHEY; CDR2 reads SMNVEV (reference sequence). Trimming cost V 7 bases and J 2 bases; bases outside gene matches: 8. The CDR3 loop reads CASTSLGGPYNEQFF. The CDR3 DNA follows: TGTGCCAGCACAAGCCTAGGGGGCCCCTACAATGAGCAGTTCTTC.

The chain joins TRBV30 to TRBJ2-7, with 7 nucleotides matching TRBD1. The CDR3 contains 12 residues. The germline V gene encodes CDR1 GTSNPN and CDR2 SVGIG (reference sequence). V lost 7 bases, J lost 3 bases, and 6 bases stayed unmatched. DNA for the CDR3: TGTGCCTCCGGGACAGATATCTACGAGCAGTACTTC. Translation: CASGTDIYEQYF.

This clone came up once. The V gene is TRBV5-5, the J gene TRBJ2-7, with TRBD2 identical over 11 bases. The V gene's germline CDR1 is SGHKS and CDR2 YYEKEE (reference sequence). The ends lost 4 bases at V and 7 bases at J; junction bases unmatched: 10. The CDR3 covers 15 residues. The CDR3 sequence: CASSKGLAEPSEQYF. The CDR3 bases are TGTGCCAGCAGCAAGGGACTAGCGGAGCCGTCGGAGCAGTACTTC.

The chain is built from TRBV5-1 and TRBJ1-2; D is undetermined. This CDR3 is 14 amino acids long. Trimming took 2 bases from V and 2 from J, leaving 10 bases between them. Per germline, CDR1 SGHRS and CDR2 YFSETQ. CDR3 residues: CASSFTDTNYGYTF. CDR3 nucleotides: TGCGCCAGCAGCTTTACAGACACAAACTATGGCTACACCTTC.

This chain joins TRBV6-6 and TRBJ1-1; possible D gene TRBD1, 5 bases. CDR1 is MNHNY and CDR2 is SVGAGI in the germline V gene (reference sequence). The V gene lost 2 bases and the J gene lost 1 base, with 8 bases spanning the gap. The CDR3 is made up of 14 amino acids. CDR3 in amino acids: CASSYQGGNTEAFF. CDR3 coding DNA: TGTGCCAGCAGTTACCAGGGCGGGAACACTGAAGCTTTCTTT.

This chain joins TRBV9 and TRBJ2-1; tentatively, D is TRBD2 (5 bases). This CDR3 spans 16 amino acids. The V and J ends lost 2 bases and 7 bases respectively, with 19 bases between them. From germline, CDR1 is SGDLS and CDR2 YYNGEE. CDR3 in amino acids: CASSVQAGGEINEQFF. In DNA form, the CDR3 reads TGTGCCAGCAGCGTTCAAGCCGGAGGTGAGATAAATGAGCAGTTCTTC.

The gene calls are TRBV19 and TRBJ2-2; 7 bases match TRBD2. The J segment lost 9 bases and the V segment lost 7 bases, leaving 11 bases of the junction unmatched. CDR3 length equals 14 residues. The germline V gene encodes CDR1 LNHDA and CDR2 SQIVND (reference sequence). The CDR3 DNA reads as TGTGCCAGTACCTGGGGGTCGGGAGGAAGGGAGCTGTTTTTT. Protein product: CASTWGSGGRELFF.

The chain combines TRBV2 with TRBJ1-3; tentative D call: TRBD1 (5 bases). Trimming removed 7 bases from V and 4 bases from J, with 14 bases in between. The CDR3 runs to 14 residues. Germline V lookup: CDR1 SNHLY, CDR2 FYNNEI. CDR3 region: CASNVQGPGNTIYF. The CDR3 DNA sequence: TGTGCCAGCAATGTTCAGGGTCCCGGAAACACCATATATTTT.

The chain recombines TRBV7-2 with TRBJ1-2, with D possibly matching TRBD1 (6 bases). Trimming took off 5 bases at V and 0 bases at J, with 16 bases between the two ends. Per the germline V gene, CDR1 is SGHTA and CDR2 is FQGNSA. The CDR3 covers 16 residues. CDR3 coding DNA: TGTGCCAGCAGCCCCACGGGGACATCGACTAACTATGGCTACACCTTC. It yields the protein CASSPTGTSTNYGYTF.

The chain has TRBV6-6 and TRBJ1-2; 7 bases align to TRBD1. After removal of 10 bases from V and 8 bases from J, the junction contained 13 bases not matched to a gene. From germline, CDR1 is MNHNY and CDR2 SVGAGI (reference sequence). CDR3 size: 13 residues. The CDR3 loop is CATITGIRGGYTF. CDR3 DNA: TGTGCCACCATTACAGGAATCAGGGGGGGCTACACCTTC.

The chain has TRBV7-9 and TRBJ2-7, with D unresolved. This CDR3 is 13 amino acids long. Trimming stripped 5 bases from V and 2 bases from J, with 10 bases between. From germline, CDR1 is SEHNR and CDR2 FQNEAQ (reference sequence). The CDR3 loop reads CASSSRSPYEQYF. CDR3 DNA sequence: TGTGCCAGCAGCAGTCGGTCCCCCTACGAGCAGTACTTC.